Listed here are 11 T cell receptor beta chains from one sample, sequenced in a study of spatial heterogeneity in lung cancer. Antigens for these TCRs are unknown. Notes on the study in general: In tumors, expanded intratumoral alpha and beta TCR counts tracked mutation counts.

Time point defined: sample taken at primary tumor resection. TCRdb reprocessed the 5' RACE reads via MiXCR and lists one record per CDR3 protein. The table includes around 20,000 distinct CDR3 sequences, around 5% detected once. The sample here was lung tumor tissue, taken at surgery. The receptors come from a female donor with early-stage non-small cell lung cancer.

This clonotype was recorded many times. This beta chain is an unintended read in a library built for alpha chains; its size means little. The chain links TRBV7-9 to TRBJ2-4; D is possibly TRBD2 (5 bases). V was clipped by 0 bases and J by 7 bases, with 7 bases between them. CDR1 and CDR2 from the germline V gene are SEHNR and FQNEAQ (reference sequence). The CDR3 length is 13 residues. The CDR3 DNA reads as TGTGCCAGCAGCTTAGCGTCGGGGAACATTCAGTACTTC. Protein: CASSLASGNIQYF.

This clonotype was seen ten or more times. Since it is a stray read in a library aimed at alpha chains, this beta chain has a size that is not meaningful. The chain carries TRBV20-1 and TRBJ1-1; possibly TRBD1 for D (5 bases). V was clipped by 5 bases and J by 5 bases, with 12 bases between them. The CDR3 contains 12 residues. Per the germline V gene, CDR1 is DFQATT and CDR2 is SNEGSKA (reference sequence). CDR3 DNA: TGCAGTGCTGGCAGGGATCAAACTGAAGCTTTCTTT. Translation: CSAGRDQTEAFF.

In the case of this clonotype: This beta chain turned up in a library designed for alpha chains; as an off-target read, its abundance says little. The chain links TRBV6-2 or TRBV6-3 to TRBJ1-5; the D gene is possibly TRBD1 (5 bases). Deletions cut 2 bases from V and 7 bases from J, with 12 bases between. CDR3 length: 14 amino acids. CDR1 and CDR2 from the germline V gene are MNHEY and SVGEGT. CDR3: CASSYGGDLQPQHF. The CDR3 bases are TGTGCCAGCAGTTACGGAGGGGACCTCCAGCCCCAGCATTTT.

The table lists this clonotype with many counts. This beta chain is a stray read from a library made for alpha chains; its abundance is not meaningful. This chain uses TRBV24-1 with TRBJ2-5, with 7 bases identical to TRBD1. CDR1 is KGHDR, CDR2 SFDVKD, per germline. J was trimmed by 3 bases and V by 4 bases; bases with no gene match: 10. The CDR3 covers 16 residues. The CDR3 loop reads CATSDRDSDVKETQYF. CDR3 DNA: TGTGCCACCAGTGACCGGGACAGCGATGTCAAAGAGACCCAGTACTTC.

This clonotype appeared a few times. Being off target in a library aimed at alpha chains, this beta chain has a size of little meaning. This chain uses TRBV3-1 with TRBJ1-5; the D is unclear. The CDR3 covers 18 residues. V was shortened by 1 base and J by 0 bases, with 16 bases between the two germline ends. Germline CDR1 is LGHDT and CDR2 is YNNKEL (reference sequence). This CDR3 reads CASSQVISFGYSNQPQHF. The CDR3 region has the DNA TGTGCCAGCAGCCAAGTCATAAGTTTCGGGTATAGCAATCAGCCCCAGCATTTT.

This clonotype occurred many times. In a library made to pick up alpha chains, this beta chain is a stray read with a size that means little. This chain joins TRBV10-2 and TRBJ2-3; 10 bases match TRBD1. Germline trimming cut 10 bases from V and 3 bases from J; bases unmatched to any gene: 7. The CDR3 loop spans 14 amino acids. Germline-derived CDR1 and CDR2 are WSHSY and SAAADI. As DNA, the CDR3 is TGCGCCACGGGGACAGGGGTGAGGACAGATACGCAGTATTTT. Encoded protein: CATGTGVRTDTQYF.

There are many counts of this clonotype. Being off target in a library aimed at alpha chains, this beta chain has a size of little meaning. The genes are TRBV19 and TRBJ2-3; D not certain. The V gene lost 4 bases and the J gene lost 2 bases, with 10 bases spanning the gap. The CDR3 is 14 residues long. The germline gives CDR1 LNHDA, CDR2 SQIVND (reference sequence). The CDR3 reads CASSTPGNTDTQYF. For the CDR3, the DNA is TGTGCCAGTAGTACTCCTGGAAACACAGATACGCAGTATTTT.

This clonotype was detected many times. Because this beta chain is a stray read in a library intended to capture alpha chains, its abundance should not be given much weight. This chain connects TRBV24-1 to TRBJ1-5; D ambiguous. The germline V gene encodes CDR1 KGHDR and CDR2 SFDVKD. The CDR3 consists of 12 residues. Trimming removed 3 bases at V and 7 bases at J, with 6 bases between. CDR3: CATSDGKQPQHF. In DNA form, the CDR3 reads TGTGCCACCAGTGATGGAAAACAGCCCCAGCATTTT.

In its sample, this clonotype was seen many times. This beta chain lies outside the target of a library built for alpha chains; its clone size means little. This chain uses TRBV20-1 with TRBJ2-7, with D possibly TRBD2 on 6 matching bases. The V gene's germline CDR1 is DFQATT and CDR2 SNEGSKA (reference sequence). This CDR3 is built from 12 residues. The V end was cut by 3 bases, the J end by 3 bases, with 9 bases between. CDR3 sequence: CSARTRGYEQYF. The CDR3 nucleotides are TGCAGTGCTAGGACTAGGGGCTACGAGCAGTACTTC.

This clonotype has ten or more counts. This beta chain was picked up by a library intended for alpha chains and is off target, so its count carries little meaning. The chain couples TRBV7-9 to TRBJ1-2; no reliable D call. This CDR3 has 15 residues. V was shortened by 3 bases and J by 10 bases, with 21 bases between the two germline ends. Germline lookup yields CDR1 SEHNR and CDR2 FQNEAQ (reference sequence). The DNA of the CDR3 is TGTGCCAGCAGCTTGGCCTTGAAGGACCGATTAGACTACACCTTC. It is translated as CASSLALKDRLDYTF.

On this clonotype: This beta chain is an off-target read within a library intended for alpha chains, so its frequency means little. The genes are TRBV5-1 and TRBJ2-1, with 8 nucleotides matching TRBD2. CDR1 is SGHRS, CDR2 YFSETQ, per germline. Trimming removed 1 base from V and 10 bases from J; junction bases left unmatched: 10. CDR3 length: 15 amino acids. Here the CDR3 reads CASSLNQRESREQFF. The CDR3 DNA reads TGCGCCAGCAGCTTGAATCAGCGGGAGAGTAGGGAGCAGTTCTTC.